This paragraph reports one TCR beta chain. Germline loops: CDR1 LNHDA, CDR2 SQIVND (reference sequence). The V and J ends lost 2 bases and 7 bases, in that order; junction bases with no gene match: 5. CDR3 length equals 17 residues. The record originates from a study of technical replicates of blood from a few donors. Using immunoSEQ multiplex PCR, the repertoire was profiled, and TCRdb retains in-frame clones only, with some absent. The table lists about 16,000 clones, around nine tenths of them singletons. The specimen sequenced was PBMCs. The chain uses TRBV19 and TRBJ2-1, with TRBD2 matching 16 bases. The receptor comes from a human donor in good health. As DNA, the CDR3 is TGTGCCAGTAGTATATCGGGACTAGCGGGAGGGTGGAATGAGCAGTTCTTC. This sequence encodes CASSISGLAGGWNEQFF.